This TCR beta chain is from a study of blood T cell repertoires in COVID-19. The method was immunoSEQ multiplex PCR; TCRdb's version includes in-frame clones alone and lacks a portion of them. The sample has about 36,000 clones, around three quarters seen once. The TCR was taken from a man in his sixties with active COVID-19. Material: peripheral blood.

The CDR3 DNA is TGCGCCAGCAGCTTGGGCTCATTGGGGGGGCGGGATACGCAGTATTTT. As protein: CASSLGSLGGRDTQYF. This sequence joins TRBV5-1 and TRBJ2-3, with D possibly being TRBD2 (7 bases). CDR3 size: 16 residues. Between the trimmed V and J ends, which lost 0 bases and 6 bases, there was a span of 17 bases. The germline V gene encodes CDR1 SGHRS and CDR2 YFSETQ.